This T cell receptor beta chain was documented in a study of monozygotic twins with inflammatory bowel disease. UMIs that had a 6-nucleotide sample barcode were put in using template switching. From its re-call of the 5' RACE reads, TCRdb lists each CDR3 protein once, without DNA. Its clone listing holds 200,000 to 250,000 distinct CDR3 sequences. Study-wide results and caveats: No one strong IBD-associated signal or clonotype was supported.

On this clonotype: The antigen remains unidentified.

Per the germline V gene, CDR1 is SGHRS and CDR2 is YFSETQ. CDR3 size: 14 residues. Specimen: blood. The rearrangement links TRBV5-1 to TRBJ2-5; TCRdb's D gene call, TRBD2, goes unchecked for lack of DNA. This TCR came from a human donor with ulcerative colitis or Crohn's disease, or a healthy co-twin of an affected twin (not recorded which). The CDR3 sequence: CASSLVPGPETQYF. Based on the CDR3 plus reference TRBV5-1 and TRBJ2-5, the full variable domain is KAGVTQTPRYLIKTRGQQVTLSCSPISGHRSVSWYQQTPGQGLQFLFEYFSETQRNKGNFPGRFSGRQFSNSRSEMNVSTLELGDSALYLCASSLVPGPETQYFGPGTRLLVL.